This T cell receptor (beta chain) was obtained from a study of cytomegalovirus exposure and HLA in healthy donors. Study results and limitations: Highest at DRB1 and lowest at HLA-C, TCR association rates differed among HLA loci in a later analysis. Follow-up analysis later connected one missense variant in DCLRE1C with trimming of TCR beta V- and J-genes.

By its share, this clone is medium-sized. Its antigen remains unknown. PCR primers comprised 60 Vbeta and 13 Jbeta primers. Using immunoSEQ multiplex PCR, the repertoire was profiled, and TCRdb retains in-frame clones only, with some absent. The sample carries over 95,000 clones, 67% recorded once. The clonotype originates from a man aged 18 to 30 in good health and CMV-seropositive. The specimen sequenced was PBMCs.

The CDR3 coding sequence is TGTGCCAGCAGTGAAGGACTAGCGGATAGCTCCTACGAGCAGTACTTC. Translation: CASSEGLADSSYEQYF. The chain links TRBV6-1 to TRBJ2-7, with TRBD2 matching 9 bases. The length of the CDR3 is 16 residues. Germline V gene lookup returns CDR1 MNHNS and CDR2 SASEGT. The V and J ends lost 1 base and 0 bases, in that order; junction bases with no gene match: 4.